The present entry profiles one TCR beta chain with its context. Under the authors' procedure: Using reference gene primer amplification, nucleated cell counts were estimated. Profiled with immunoSEQ multiplex PCR; TCRdb holds only in-frame clones, not every one. D and trimming come from the DNA, and the V and J calls and clone size come from that table. The data show under 200,000 clones, roughly 82% seen once. The CDR3 totals 14 residues. Trimming stripped 3 bases from V and 1 base from J, with 8 bases between. Germline CDR1 SGHVS, CDR2 FQNEAQ. Assignment of participants to cohorts was predicated upon participant-reported clinical history. This specimen comes from a study of blood T cell repertoires in COVID-19. Study summary: The United States, Italy and Spain supplied acute and convalescent COVID-19 samples.

Sequencing was carried out using PBMCs or T cells enriched from blood (not recorded which). The clonotype originates from a middle-aged man with acute COVID-19. The rearrangement uses TRBV7-8 and TRBJ2-3; no reliable D call. CDR3 in amino acids: CASSFWQGTDTQYF. As DNA, the CDR3 is TGTGCCAGCAGCTTCTGGCAGGGCACAGATACGCAGTATTTT.